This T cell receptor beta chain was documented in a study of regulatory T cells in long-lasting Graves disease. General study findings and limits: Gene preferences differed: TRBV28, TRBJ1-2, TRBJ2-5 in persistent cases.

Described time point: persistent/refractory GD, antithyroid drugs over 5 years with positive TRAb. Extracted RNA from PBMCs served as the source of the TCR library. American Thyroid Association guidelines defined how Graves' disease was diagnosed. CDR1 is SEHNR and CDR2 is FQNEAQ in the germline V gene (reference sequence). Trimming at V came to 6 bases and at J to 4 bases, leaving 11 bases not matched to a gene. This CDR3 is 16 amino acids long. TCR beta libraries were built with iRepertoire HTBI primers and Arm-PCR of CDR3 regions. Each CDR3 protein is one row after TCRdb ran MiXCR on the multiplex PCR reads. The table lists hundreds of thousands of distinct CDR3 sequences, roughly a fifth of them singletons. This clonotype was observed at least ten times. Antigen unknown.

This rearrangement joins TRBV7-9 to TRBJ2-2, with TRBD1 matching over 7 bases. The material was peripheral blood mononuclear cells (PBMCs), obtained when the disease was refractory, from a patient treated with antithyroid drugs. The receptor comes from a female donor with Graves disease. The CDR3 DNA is TGTGCCAGCAGTTGCCACGACAGGGTTGGCACCGGGGAGCTGTTTTTT. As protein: CASSCHDRVGTGELFF.